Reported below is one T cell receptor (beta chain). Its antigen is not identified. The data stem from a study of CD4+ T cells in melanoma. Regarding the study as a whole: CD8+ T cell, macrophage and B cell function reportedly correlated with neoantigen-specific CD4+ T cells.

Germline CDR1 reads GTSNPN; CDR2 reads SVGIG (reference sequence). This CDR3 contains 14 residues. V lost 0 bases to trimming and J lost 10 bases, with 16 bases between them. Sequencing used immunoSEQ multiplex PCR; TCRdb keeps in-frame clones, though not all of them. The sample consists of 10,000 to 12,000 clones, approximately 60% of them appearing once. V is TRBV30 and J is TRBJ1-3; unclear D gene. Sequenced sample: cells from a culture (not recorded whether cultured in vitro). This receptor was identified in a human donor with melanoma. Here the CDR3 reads CAWSVRRGGLTIYF. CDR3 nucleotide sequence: TGTGCCTGGAGTGTGAGGCGGGGAGGGCTGACCATATATTTT.